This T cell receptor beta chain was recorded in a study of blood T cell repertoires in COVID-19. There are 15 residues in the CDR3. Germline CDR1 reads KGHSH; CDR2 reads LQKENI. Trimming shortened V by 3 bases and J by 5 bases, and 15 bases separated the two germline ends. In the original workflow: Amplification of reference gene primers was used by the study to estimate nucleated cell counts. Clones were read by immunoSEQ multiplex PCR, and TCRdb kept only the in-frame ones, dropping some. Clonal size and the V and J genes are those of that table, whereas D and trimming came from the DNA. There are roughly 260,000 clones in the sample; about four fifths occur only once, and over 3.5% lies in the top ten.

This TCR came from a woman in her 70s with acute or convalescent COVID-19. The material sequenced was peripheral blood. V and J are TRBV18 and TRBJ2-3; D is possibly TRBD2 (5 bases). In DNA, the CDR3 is TGTGCCAGCTCACCCGTAGACCTCCGGGGAGATACGCAGTATTTT. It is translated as CASSPVDLRGDTQYF.